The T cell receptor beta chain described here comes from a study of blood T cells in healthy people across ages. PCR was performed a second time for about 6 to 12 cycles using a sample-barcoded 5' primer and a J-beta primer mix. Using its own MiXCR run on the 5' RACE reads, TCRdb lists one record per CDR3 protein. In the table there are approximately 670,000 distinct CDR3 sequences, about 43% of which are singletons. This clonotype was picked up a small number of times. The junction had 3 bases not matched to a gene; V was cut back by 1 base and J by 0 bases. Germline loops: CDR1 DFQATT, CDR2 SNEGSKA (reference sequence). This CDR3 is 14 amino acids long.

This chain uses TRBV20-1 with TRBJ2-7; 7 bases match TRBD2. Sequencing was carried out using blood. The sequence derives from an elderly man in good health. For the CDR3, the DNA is TGCAGTGCTAGAGCTAGCGGAAACTCCTACGAGCAGTACTTC. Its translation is CSARASGNSYEQYF.